The entry that follows covers one T cell receptor beta chain sequence. Recovered status applied to Cohort 3 donors who had two consecutive negative PCRs. It also applied to those with clearance or with symptom resolution. The source of the sample is a study of blood T cell repertoires in COVID-19. Study details: Samples representing acute and convalescent COVID-19 were sourced from the United States, Italy and Spain. PBMCs, B-cell-depleted T cells, or T cells were the source of the cDNA or gDNA that made up the material.

Original analysis: Reference gene primer amplification gave estimated nucleated cell counts. Here immunoSEQ multiplex PCR was the method, and the copy in TCRdb shows in-frame clones only, minus some. V and J calls and clone size are given by that table; D and trimming were obtained from the DNA. This sample yields 140,000 to 150,000 clones, of which over 80% are seen a single time; 11% belongs to the top ten. The V gene's germline CDR1 is MDHEN and CDR2 SYDVKM. This CDR3 has 15 residues. Trimming removed 1 base from V and 0 bases from J, with 9 bases in between. This sequence originates from a man between 60 and 70 years old who had recovered from COVID-19. Sequenced sample: PBMCs or T cells enriched from blood (not recorded which). This chain joins TRBV28 and TRBJ1-1; possibly TRBD1 for D (5 bases). The CDR3 protein is CASSLSSGMNTEAFF. CDR3 coding DNA: TGTGCCAGCAGTTTATCTTCAGGGATGAACACTGAAGCTTTCTTT.